This T cell receptor beta chain was recovered during a study of technical replicates of blood from a handful of donors. The CDR3 covers 14 residues. The V and J ends lost 7 bases and 6 bases, in that order; junction bases with no gene match: 7. In germline, CDR1 is MNHEY, CDR2 SMNVEV (reference sequence). The data were produced by immunoSEQ multiplex PCR, yet TCRdb's version contains in-frame clones alone and is incomplete. The sample yields some 100,000 clones, 95% to 96% seen once. This clonotype originated in a human donor in good health. This chain links TRBV27 with TRBJ2-3, with TRBD2 matching over 10 bases. The sequencing input was T cells isolated from PBMCs. CDR3 bases: TGTGCCAGCACAGGGACTAGCGCGCCTGATACGCAGTATTTT. Translating gives CASTGTSAPDTQYF.